These 27 T cell receptor beta chains came from one sample sequenced in a study of radiotherapy plus CTLA-4 blockade in lung cancer. Only in-frame clones appear in the TCRdb table, and some are missing; sequencing was by immunoSEQ multiplex PCR. The table has about 50,000 clones, 55% to 80% seen once. Here the sequenced sample was peripheral blood, taken from a patient treated with radiotherapy plus ipilimumab. These receptors originate from a human donor with non-small cell lung cancer who had a complete response to radiotherapy plus ipilimumab.

The chain combines TRBV27 with TRBJ2-1, with D maybe TRBD2 (6 bases). V lost 5 bases, J lost 3 bases, and 17 bases lay in between. This CDR3 has 16 residues. The V gene's germline CDR1 is MNHEY and CDR2 SMNVEV (reference sequence). CDR3: CASSPWTNRLYNEQFF. CDR3 DNA: TGTGCCAGCAGTCCCTGGACTAACCGTCTCTACAATGAGCAGTTCTTC.

This chain links TRBV5-4 with TRBJ2-2, with TRBD2 as a possible D gene (6 bases). V lost 4 bases and J lost 2, with 15 bases in between. The CDR3 is made up of 16 amino acids. Germline CDR1 is SGHNT and CDR2 is YYREEE (reference sequence). The CDR3 reads CASSPTGTYNTGELFF. As DNA, the CDR3 is TGTGCCAGCAGCCCCACCGGGACTTATAACACCGGGGAGCTGTTTTTT.

This chain connects TRBV30 to TRBJ1-1, with TRBD1 matching 8 bases. The CDR3 length is 17 residues. Germline V CDR1 and CDR2: GTSNPN, SVGIG (reference sequence). The J segment lost 1 base and the V segment lost 2 bases, leaving 12 bases of the junction unmatched. The CDR3 region has the DNA TGTGCCTGGAGTCGGGGACAGGTCTTTACTAGGAACACTGAAGCTTTCTTT. The encoded protein is CAWSRGQVFTRNTEAFF. The whole variable domain, remainder taken from reference TRBV30 and TRBJ1-1, is SQTIHQWPATLVQPVGSPLSLECTVEGTSNPNLYWYRQAAGRGLQLLFYSVGIGQISSEVPQNLSASRPQDRQFILSSKKLLLSDSGFYLCAWSRGQVFTRNTEAFFGQGTRLTVV.

This clone has a single count. J is TRBJ2-6 and V is TRBV28; the match to TRBD1 covers 7 bases. The V segment lost 7 bases and the J segment 0 bases; nucleotides outside the gene matches: 12. This CDR3 contains 18 residues. From germline, CDR1 is MDHEN and CDR2 SYDVKM. This chain's CDR3 is CASNERGRTASGANVLTF. DNA for the CDR3: TGTGCCAGCAATGAGAGGGGGCGTACGGCCTCTGGGGCCAACGTCCTGACTTTC.

The V and J genes are TRBV27 and TRBJ2-2; D gene uncertain. V was cut by 8 bases and J by 6 bases, with 13 bases left in between. Germline loops: CDR1 MNHEY, CDR2 SMNVEV (reference sequence). The CDR3 is 13 residues long. In DNA form, the CDR3 reads TGTGCCAGCCATCCCGGGTCCCCCGGGGAGCTGTTTTTT. It codes for CASHPGSPGELFF.

This clone was seen more than once but under ten times. This sequence joins TRBV7-2 and TRBJ1-4, with TRBD1 identical over 9 bases. Germline V lookup: CDR1 SGHTA, CDR2 FQGNSA. With 5 bases clipped from V and 5 bases from J, the junction kept 3 bases outside the gene matches. The CDR3 extends over 14 amino acids. The CDR3 DNA follows: TGTGCCAGCAGCAGGACAGGGGAAAATGAAAAACTGTTTTTT. Residues: CASSRTGENEKLFF. The full variable domain, with the rest looked up from reference TRBV7-2 and TRBJ1-4, is GAGVSQSPSNKVTEKGKDVELRCDPISGHTALYWYRQSLGQGLEFLIYFQGNSAPDKSGLPSDRFSAERTGGSVSTLTIQRTQQEDSAVYLCASSRTGENEKLFFGSGTQLSVL.

In its sample, this clone was seen once. The rearrangement uses TRBV5-1 and TRBJ1-1; 9 bases map to TRBD1. CDR1 is SGHRS, CDR2 YFSETQ, per germline. The V gene end was trimmed by 1 base and the J gene end by 6 bases; junction bases not matched to a gene: 4. The CDR3 sequence is 14 residues long. In DNA, the CDR3 is TGCGCCAGCAGCTTGCGACAGGGGGGATCTGAAGCTTTCTTT. Encoded protein: CASSLRQGGSEAFF.

This chain connects TRBV15 to TRBJ2-3; D is undetermined. V was clipped by 8 bases and J by 4 bases, with 7 bases between them. Germline-derived CDR1 and CDR2 are LNHNV and YYDKDF (reference sequence). The CDR3 extends over 11 amino acids. The CDR3 here is CATAAADTQYF. CDR3 nucleotides: TGTGCCACCGCCGCGGCAGATACGCAGTATTTT.

The V call is TRBV28, the J call TRBJ1-5; the D gene is possibly TRBD1 (5 bases). Germline CDR1 and CDR2: MDHEN and SYDVKM. Trimming took 3 bases from V and 3 from J, leaving 18 bases between them. The CDR3 contains 17 residues. The CDR3 region has the DNA TGTGCCAGCAGTTTTTCCCTTCACCAGGGCCCCAATCAGCCCCAGCATTTT. It yields the protein CASSFSLHQGPNQPQHF.

The rearrangement links TRBV19 to TRBJ2-7, with D perhaps TRBD1 (6 bases). V was trimmed by 5 bases and J by 3 bases, leaving 14 bases between them. CDR1 and CDR2 (germline): LNHDA, SQIVND (reference sequence). This CDR3 spans 14 amino acids. In nucleotides, the CDR3 is TGTGCCAGTAGTCCTCCCGGGACAATCTACGAGCAGTACTTC. Translated, it gives CASSPPGTIYEQYF.

The chain combines TRBV19 with TRBJ1-5; 7 bases fit TRBD1. Germline lookup yields CDR1 LNHDA and CDR2 SQIVND (reference sequence). This CDR3 region has 15 residues. The V and J ends lost 5 bases and 4 bases, in that order; junction bases with no gene match: 8. The CDR3 spells CASSGLGQVNQPQHF. CDR3 coding DNA: TGTGCCAGTAGTGGTTTAGGACAGGTAAATCAGCCCCAGCATTTT.

CDR3 sequence reads: CASSDAGRNEQFF. DNA of the CDR3: TGTGCCAGCAGTGATGCGGGGAGGAATGAGCAGTTCTTC. V is TRBV2 and J is TRBJ2-1, with D possibly matching TRBD2 (6 bases). V lost 3 bases and J lost 7, with 10 bases in between. The V gene's germline CDR1 is SNHLY and CDR2 FYNNEI. The CDR3 loop spans 13 amino acids.

The gene calls are TRBV5-5 and TRBJ2-2, with a possible D match to TRBD2 (5 bases). Germline values: CDR1 SGHKS, CDR2 YYEKEE (reference sequence). CDR3 size: 14 residues. V lost 1 base and J lost 3, with 7 bases in between. Here the CDR3 reads CASSLWTDTGELFF. The CDR3 coding sequence is TGTGCCAGCAGCTTGTGGACTGACACCGGGGAGCTGTTTTTT. The whole variable domain, remainder taken from reference TRBV5-5 and TRBJ2-2, is DAGVTQSPTHLIKTRGQQVTLRCSPISGHKSVSWYQQVLGQGPQFIFQYYEKEERGRGNFPDRFSARQFPNYSSELNVNALLLGDSALYLCASSLWTDTGELFFGEGSRLTVL.

This chain joins TRBV13 and TRBJ2-2; TRBD1 agrees at 9 bases. CDR1 is PRHDT, CDR2 FYEKMQ, per germline (reference sequence). J lost 7 bases, V lost 4 bases, and 10 bases had no gene match. The CDR3 is 16 amino acids. The CDR3 here is CASSWAGTGFDGELFF. The DNA of the CDR3 is TGTGCCAGCAGCTGGGCCGGGACAGGGTTTGACGGGGAGCTGTTTTTT.

The rearrangement joins TRBV4-3 to TRBJ1-2; D call uncertain. V lost 1 base and J lost 4, with 13 bases in between. The CDR3 is made up of 15 amino acids. The germline gives CDR1 LGHNA, CDR2 YSLEER. The CDR3 DNA is TGCGCCAGCAGCCAAGTTCTAGGTGGAGGCTATGGCTACACCTTC. Translation gives CASSQVLGGGYGYTF.

The chain links TRBV13 to TRBJ1-3; 7 nucleotides line up with TRBD1. V lost 1 base to trimming and J lost 1 base; unmatched junction nucleotides: 4. CDR1 and CDR2 (germline): PRHDT, FYEKMQ (reference sequence). The CDR3 has 16 amino acids. DNA of the CDR3: TGTGCCAGCAGCTTAGAAAGGGGGCGGTCTGGAAACACCATATATTTT. This sequence encodes CASSLERGRSGNTIYF.

The chain couples TRBV5-1 to TRBJ2-2; 7 nucleotides match TRBD1. The CDR3 has 16 amino acids. Germline-derived CDR1 and CDR2 are SGHRS and YFSETQ. Trimming removed 3 bases from V and 4 bases from J; junction bases left unmatched: 9. The CDR3 loop is CASSSSDRAVTGELFF. CDR3 nucleotide sequence: TGCGCCAGCAGCTCCAGTGACAGGGCGGTCACCGGGGAGCTGTTTTTT. Full variable domain (missing parts from reference TRBV5-1 and TRBJ2-2): KAGVTQTPRYLIKTRGQQVTLSCSPISGHRSVSWYQQTPGQGLQFLFEYFSETQRNKGNFPGRFSGRQFSNSRSEMNVSTLELGDSALYLCASSSSDRAVTGELFFGEGSRLTVL.

The rearrangement uses TRBV10-3 and TRBJ2-4, with 9 nucleotides matching TRBD1. The CDR3 loop spans 16 amino acids. Germline lookup yields CDR1 ENHRY and CDR2 SYGVKD. The ends lost 0 bases at V and 4 bases at J; junction bases unmatched: 4. The CDR3 coding sequence is TGTGCCATCAGTGAGTCCTTCGGACAGGGGAAAAACATTCAGTACTTC. It codes for CAISESFGQGKNIQYF.

The DNA of the CDR3 is TGTGCCAGCAGCCAAGATGTCTCACTATCCACTGAAGCTTTCTTT. Amino acid sequence: CASSQDVSLSTEAFF. The rearrangement joins TRBV4-2 to TRBJ1-1; D remains ambiguous. This CDR3 has 15 residues. Between the trimmed V and J ends, which lost 0 bases and 4 bases, there was a span of 12 bases. Germline lookup yields CDR1 LGHNA and CDR2 YNFKEQ.

V gene TRBV19 combines with J gene TRBJ1-1; unclear D gene. V lost 0 bases, J lost 6 bases, and 8 bases lay in between. CDR1 LNHDA and CDR2 SQIVND come from the germline V gene (reference sequence). This CDR3 has 13 amino acids. CDR3 DNA sequence: TGTGCCAGTAGTATAGAGGGCCACCCTGAAGCTTTCTTT. Translation: CASSIEGHPEAFF. Full variable domain (missing parts from reference TRBV19 and TRBJ1-1): DGGITQSPKYLFRKEGQNVTLSCEQNLNHDAMYWYRQDPGQGLRLIYYSQIVNDFQKGDIAEGYSVSREKKESFPLTVTSAQKNPTAFYLCASSIEGHPEAFFGQGTRLTVV.

The chain is built from TRBV30 and TRBJ2-5, with TRBD1 as a possible D gene (10 bases). Germline values: CDR1 GTSNPN, CDR2 SVGIG (reference sequence). The CDR3 has 19 residues. Trimming shortened V by 2 bases and J by 7 bases, and 32 bases separated the two germline ends. The CDR3 region has the DNA TGTGCCTGGAGTCCCGGGACAGGGGTATTCTCTAGCGGGATCGGGACCCAGTACTTC. As protein: CAWSPGTGVFSSGIGTQYF. Full variable domain (missing parts from reference TRBV30 and TRBJ2-5): SQTIHQWPATLVQPVGSPLSLECTVEGTSNPNLYWYRQAAGRGLQLLFYSVGIGQISSEVPQNLSASRPQDRQFILSSKKLLLSDSGFYLCAWSPGTGVFSSGIGTQYFGPGTRLLVL.

By proportion, this clone is medium-sized. V and J are TRBV7-9 and TRBJ1-3, with 8 bases identical to TRBD1. The CDR3 sequence is 15 residues long. Unmatched junction bases numbered 3, after V lost 5 bases and J lost 0 bases. CDR1 and CDR2 (germline): SEHNR, FQNEAQ (reference sequence). CDR3 region: CASSADRGSGNTIYF. CDR3 nucleotide sequence: TGTGCCAGCAGCGCCGACAGGGGCTCTGGAAACACCATATATTTT.

CDR3 sequence reads: CASSDRDRGPYEQYF. The CDR3 coding sequence is TGCGCCAGCAGTGACCGGGACAGGGGGCCCTACGAGCAGTACTTC. The V call is TRBV10-2, the J call TRBJ2-7, with 12 bases that match TRBD1. This CDR3 is built from 15 residues. Losses at the gene ends were 3 bases for V and 2 bases for J; bases not matched to a gene: 2. CDR1 and CDR2 (germline): WSHSY, SAAADI.

The genes are TRBV10-1 and TRBJ2-1; tentative D call: TRBD2 (5 bases). V lost 3 bases and J lost 6, with 15 bases in between. Germline V gene data show CDR1 as WNHNN and CDR2 as SYGVQD (reference sequence). The CDR3 sequence is 15 residues long. CDR3: CASSDGVLLGNEQFF. The CDR3 coding sequence is TGCGCCAGCAGTGACGGGGTTCTTCTCGGCAATGAGCAGTTCTTC.

The chain is built from TRBV18 and TRBJ2-7, with 9 nucleotides matching TRBD1. With 0 bases clipped from V and 2 bases from J, the junction kept 5 bases outside the gene matches. CDR3 length: 16 residues. CDR1 is KGHSH, CDR2 LQKENI, per germline. In nucleotides, the CDR3 is TGTGCCAGCTCACCACCTTGGACAGGGGTGCCCTACGAGCAGTACTTC. Protein: CASSPPWTGVPYEQYF.

V and J are TRBV4-1 and TRBJ2-1, with D maybe TRBD1 (6 bases). Germline CDR1 reads MGHRA; CDR2 reads YSYEKL. The V end lost 5 bases, the J end lost 0 bases, and 17 bases lay between the germline ends. The CDR3 is 17 residues long. The CDR3, as DNA: TGCGCCAGCAGCAACCGCCCCCGACAGGTCTCCTACAATGAGCAGTTCTTC. This gives the protein CASSNRPRQVSYNEQFF.

The genes are TRBV5-1 and TRBJ1-1; D may be TRBD1 (6 bases). V lost 2 bases, J lost 1 base, and 12 bases lay in between. CDR1 SGHRS and CDR2 YFSETQ come from the germline V gene. The CDR3 loop spans 15 amino acids. The CDR3 loop reads CASSFTGWGNTEAFF. CDR3 nucleotides: TGCGCCAGCAGCTTCACAGGGTGGGGGAACACTGAAGCTTTCTTT.